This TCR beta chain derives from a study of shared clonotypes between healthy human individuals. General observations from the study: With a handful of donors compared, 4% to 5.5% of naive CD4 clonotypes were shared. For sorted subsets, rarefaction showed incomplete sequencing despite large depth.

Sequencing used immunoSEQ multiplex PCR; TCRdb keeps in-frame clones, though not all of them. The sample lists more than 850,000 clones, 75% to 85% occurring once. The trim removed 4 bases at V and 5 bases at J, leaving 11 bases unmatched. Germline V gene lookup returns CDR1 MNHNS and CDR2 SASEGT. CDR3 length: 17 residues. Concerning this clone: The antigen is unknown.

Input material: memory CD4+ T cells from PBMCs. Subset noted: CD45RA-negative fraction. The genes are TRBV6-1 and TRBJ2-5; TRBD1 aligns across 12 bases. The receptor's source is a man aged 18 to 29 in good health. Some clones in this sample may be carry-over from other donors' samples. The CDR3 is CASSVPGQGALVETQYF. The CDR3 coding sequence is TGTGCCAGCAGTGTCCCGGGACAGGGGGCCTTGGTGGAGACCCAGTACTTC.